This T cell receptor (beta chain) was recorded in a study of control samples from healthy donors and cancer patients. Germline CDR1 is LNHDA and CDR2 is SQIVND (reference sequence). The CDR3 has 14 amino acids. The ends were cut back, 10 bases at V and 1 base at J, with 13 bases in the middle. Sequencing was performed with immunoSEQ multiplex PCR; in TCRdb, only in-frame clones are kept and a portion is missing. The data show about 54,000 clones, with 95% to 97% seen just once and around 2% held by the top ten. Sequenced input: blood. This receptor was taken from a woman between 25 and 40 years old in good health. The chain employs TRBV19 and TRBJ2-2, with unresolved D. The chain's CDR3 is CATHQTWNTGELFF. DNA for the CDR3: TGTGCCACTCACCAGACCTGGAACACCGGGGAGCTGTTTTTT. Based on the CDR3 plus reference TRBV19 and TRBJ2-2, the full variable domain is DGGITQSPKYLFRKEGQNVTLSCEQNLNHDAMYWYRQDPGQGLRLIYYSQIVNDFQKGDIAEGYSVSREKKESFPLTVTSAQKNPTAFYLCATHQTWNTGELFFGEGSRLTVL.